The 30 T cell receptor beta chains below come from one sample, sequenced in a study of T cell repertoires in cytomegalovirus infection. TCRdb re-analysed the reads in MiXCR, keeping a single row per CDR3 protein. The table lists some 500,000 distinct CDR3 sequences, 33% of them singletons, with roughly a sixth in the top ten. These receptors' targets are unknown. Sequences were derived from cultured PBMCs, sampled from culture after CMV antigen stimulation. The receptors originated from a human donor in good health (CMV status not recorded). Some clones in this sample may be carry-over from other donors' samples.

This chain joins TRBV6-6 and TRBJ2-1; 9 bases fit TRBD2. Trimming removed 6 bases from V and 9 bases from J; junction bases left unmatched: 9. Looked up from germline, CDR1 is MNHNY and CDR2 is SVGAGI (reference sequence). The CDR3 has 14 amino acids. CDR3 residues: CASRGAGGIGEQFF. The CDR3 DNA follows: TGTGCCAGCAGGGGAGCGGGAGGAATCGGTGAGCAGTTCTTC.

The chain uses TRBV9 and TRBJ2-1; D is tentatively TRBD1 or TRBD2 (5 bases each). The germline CDR1 and CDR2 sequences are SGDLS and YYNGEE. Between the trimmed V and J ends, which lost 3 bases and 12 bases, there was a span of 16 bases. This CDR3 region has 13 residues. CDR3 coding DNA: TGTGCCAGCAGCGCGGGGACCGCTCGGCTGCAGTTCTTC. Translation gives CASSAGTARLQFF.

There are many counts of this clonotype. The rearrangement uses TRBV7-2 and TRBJ2-5, with TRBD2 as a possible D gene (6 bases). CDR1 is SGHTA, CDR2 FQGNSA, per germline. Between the trimmed V and J ends, which lost 5 bases and 1 base, there was a span of 14 bases. This CDR3 spans 15 amino acids. The CDR3 DNA reads TGTGCCAGCAGCGCTGGGGCTAGCGTCCAAGAGACCCAGTACTTC. It translates to CASSAGASVQETQYF.

This rearrangement joins TRBV7-8 to TRBJ1-1, with D hard to call. With 5 bases removed from V and 1 base from J, the gap between germline ends came to 11 bases. Germline assignment: CDR1 SGHVS and CDR2 FQNEAQ. This CDR3 is 14 amino acids long. As DNA, the CDR3 is TGTGCCAGCAGCGTAAACTCAGGGAACACTGAAGCTTTCTTT. It is translated as CASSVNSGNTEAFF.

The V call is TRBV7-2, the J call TRBJ2-1; D gene unclear. There are 15 residues in the CDR3. Germline CDR1 and CDR2: SGHTA and FQGNSA. V was trimmed by 1 base and J by 3 bases, leaving 10 bases between them. The CDR3 here is CASSLERQSYNEQFF. CDR3 bases: TGTGCCAGCAGCTTAGAAAGGCAGAGCTACAATGAGCAGTTCTTC.

V gene TRBV7-6 combines with J gene TRBJ2-3, with 7 bases matching TRBD2. V trimming: 3 bases; J trimming: 3 bases; junction bases outside the gene matches: 9. CDR1 is SGHVS and CDR2 is FNYEAQ in the germline V gene. The length of the CDR3 is 16 residues. The CDR3 region is CASSLRAGAGTDTQYF. The CDR3 bases are TGTGCCAGCAGCTTGCGGGCGGGAGCTGGGACAGATACGCAGTATTTT.

This clonotype was seen a handful of times. The chain uses TRBV7-6 and TRBJ2-7; D might be TRBD1 or TRBD2, each matching 5 bases. This CDR3 has 14 amino acids. Trimming cost V 5 bases and J 4 bases, with 15 bases left between them. Per the germline V gene, CDR1 is SGHVS and CDR2 is FNYEAQ. The CDR3 nucleotides read TGTGCCAGCAGCCCATGGGACGAGGCTTACGAGCAGTACTTC. This translates into CASSPWDEAYEQYF.

V usage is TRBV7-9 and J usage is TRBJ1-4; D is uncertain. This CDR3 comprises 14 residues. Looked up from germline, CDR1 is SEHNR and CDR2 is FQNEAQ (reference sequence). V was cut by 3 bases and J by 11 bases, with 16 bases left in between. CDR3 protein: CASSFTPEGGKLFF. DNA of the CDR3: TGTGCCAGCAGCTTTACTCCGGAGGGAGGGAAACTGTTTTTT. The variable domain in full, completed from reference TRBV7-9 and TRBJ1-4, reads DTGVSQNPRHKITKRGQNVTFRCDPISEHNRLYWYRQTLGQGPEFLTYFQNEAQLEKSRLLSDRFSAERPKGSFSTLEIQRTEQGDSAMYLCASSFTPEGGKLFFGSGTQLSVL.

The genes are TRBV6-6 and TRBJ1-1; D may be TRBD1 (5 bases). V was cut by 0 bases and J by 4 bases, with 18 bases left in between. Germline-derived CDR1 and CDR2 are MNHNY and SVGAGI (reference sequence). The CDR3 consists of 17 residues. CDR3 sequence reads: CASSYSMGGEVGTEAFF. The DNA of the CDR3 is TGTGCCAGCAGTTACTCGATGGGGGGAGAGGTGGGCACTGAAGCTTTCTTT.

This clonotype has ten or more counts. This chain links TRBV7-2 with TRBJ2-7; D possibly corresponds to TRBD2 (5 bases). Germline lookup yields CDR1 SGHTA and CDR2 FQGNSA. There are 14 residues in the CDR3. V was clipped by 5 bases and J by 0 bases, with 11 bases between them. CDR3 nucleotides: TGTGCCAGCAGCAGTCGAGGGTTCTCCTACGAGCAGTACTTC. The encoded protein is CASSSRGFSYEQYF.

The rearrangement joins TRBV12-3 or TRBV12-4 to TRBJ2-3; no clear D gene. V was trimmed by 6 bases and J by 1 base, leaving 17 bases between them. The CDR3 totals 16 residues. CDR3 region: CASSLNLRGGTDTQYF. CDR3 nucleotides: TGTGCCAGCAGCCTCAACCTCAGAGGAGGCACAGATACGCAGTATTTT.

This clonotype occurred a few times. The chain's CDR3 is CASSKGQRVTGELFF. CDR3 coding DNA: TGTGCCAGCAGCAAGGGACAGAGAGTCACCGGGGAGCTGTTTTTT. The chain couples TRBV11-2 to TRBJ2-2, with 7 bases identical to TRBD1. The V gene end was trimmed by 5 bases and the J gene end by 4 bases; junction bases not matched to a gene: 7. CDR3 length: 15 amino acids. CDR1 SGHAT and CDR2 FQNNGV come from the germline V gene.

The rearrangement links TRBV29-1 to TRBJ2-7; tentative D call: TRBD1 (5 bases). Looked up from germline, CDR1 is SQVTM and CDR2 is ANQGSEA. V gave up 2 bases and J gave up 6 bases, with 14 bases separating them. This CDR3 is 13 amino acids long. CDR3 bases: TGCAGCGTTGAAAAGGTCAAGGGGTCCGAGCAGTACTTC. Protein product: CSVEKVKGSEQYF.

The rearrangement joins TRBV7-8 to TRBJ2-1; 9 bases agree with TRBD1. Germline loops: CDR1 SGHVS, CDR2 FQNEAQ. This CDR3 region has 15 residues. The ends lost 4 bases at V and 0 bases at J; junction bases unmatched: 1. The CDR3 nucleotides are TGTGCCAGCAGCTGGACAGGGGACTCCTACAATGAGCAGTTCTTC. Translation gives CASSWTGDSYNEQFF.

The chain carries TRBV28 and TRBJ2-5, with 9 bases lining up with TRBD1. The junction had 8 bases not matched to a gene; V was cut back by 4 bases and J by 5 bases. The CDR3 length is 15 residues. Looked up from germline, CDR1 is MDHEN and CDR2 is SYDVKM. The CDR3 is CASSSPGQGSETQYF. The DNA for the CDR3 is TGTGCCAGCAGTTCACCGGGACAGGGTAGCGAGACCCAGTACTTC.

The CDR3 protein is CASSGRNQPQHF. The CDR3 region has the DNA TGTGCCAGTAGCGGTCGCAATCAGCCCCAGCATTTT. The chain recombines TRBV19 with TRBJ1-5; D is uncertain. The V end lost 6 bases, the J end lost 2 bases, and 5 bases lay between the germline ends. In germline, CDR1 is LNHDA, CDR2 SQIVND (reference sequence). There are 12 residues in the CDR3.

This clonotype was counted only a few times. V and J are TRBV6-6 and TRBJ2-1; 12 nucleotides line up with TRBD2. The CDR3 has 14 residues. Germline V CDR1 and CDR2: MNHNY, SVGAGI (reference sequence). Trimming took 4 bases from V and 9 from J; bases not matched to a gene: 4. The CDR3 DNA sequence: TGTGCCAGCAGTTCTAGCGGGAGGGGAGGTGAGCAGTTCTTC. It yields the protein CASSSSGRGGEQFF.

This chain joins TRBV11-1 and TRBJ2-6; D not certain. Germline V CDR1 and CDR2: SGHAT, FQDESV (reference sequence). This CDR3 is built from 18 residues. Trimming took 2 bases from V and 0 from J, leaving 14 bases between them. The CDR3 DNA reads TGTGCCAGCAGCTTACCCCGGAATAAATCCTCTGGGGCCAACGTCCTGACTTTC. Its protein product is CASSLPRNKSSGANVLTF.

V and J are TRBV10-3 and TRBJ1-5; D not resolved. V was shortened by 4 bases and J by 7 bases, with 14 bases between the two germline ends. The CDR3 has 14 residues. The germline V gene has CDR1 ENHRY and CDR2 SYGVKD. CDR3 amino acids: CAISASSGGQPQHF. CDR3 DNA sequence: TGTGCCATCAGTGCCTCCTCCGGAGGACAGCCCCAGCATTTT.

The chain has TRBV11-3 and TRBJ1-2, with TRBD1 identical over 7 bases. CDR1 is SGHNT, CDR2 YENEEA, per germline. The CDR3 is 16 residues long. Germline trimming cut 4 bases from V and 6 bases from J; bases unmatched to any gene: 14. CDR3 in amino acids: CASSSLRQGLGNGYTF. CDR3 DNA: TGTGCCAGCAGCTCCTTAAGACAGGGCCTGGGTAATGGCTACACCTTC.

This clonotype was detected ten times or more. One junction end disagrees with the germline gene, perhaps due to a read error. J is TRBJ2-2 and V is TRBV7-7, with 11 nucleotides matching TRBD2. CDR1 SSHAT and CDR2 FNYEAQ come from the germline V gene (reference sequence). CDR3 length: 16 amino acids. The CDR3, as DNA: TGTGCTAGCACCCGACTAGCGGGGCTGAACACCGGGGAGCTGTTTTTT. Residues: CASTRLAGLNTGELFF.

The chain joins TRBV28 to TRBJ1-4; 7 positions match TRBD1. V gave up 6 bases and J gave up 2 bases; unmatched junction bases: 6. The CDR3 extends over 15 amino acids. Germline CDR1 is MDHEN and CDR2 is SYDVKM. CDR3 sequence: CASRKTGPTNEKLFF. As DNA, the CDR3 is TGTGCCAGCAGAAAGACAGGGCCCACTAATGAAAAACTGTTTTTT.

The chain carries TRBV11-2 and TRBJ2-1; either TRBD1 or TRBD2 may supply D (6 bases each). The CDR3 has 18 amino acids. Germline V gives CDR1 SGHAT, CDR2 FQNNGV. V lost 5 bases and J lost 2, with 22 bases in between. The CDR3, as DNA: TGTGCCAGCAGCCAAGGGGGTATAGGGGGGAGCACCTACAATGAGCAGTTCTTC. Translating gives CASSQGGIGGSTYNEQFF.

The rearrangement uses TRBV27 and TRBJ2-1; 7 bases match TRBD2. In germline, CDR1 is MNHEY, CDR2 SMNVEV (reference sequence). This CDR3 is 22 amino acids long. After removal of 3 bases from V and 0 bases from J, the junction contained 23 bases not matched to a gene. The CDR3: CASSLRQDLLARRRSSYNEQFF. CDR3 coding DNA: TGTGCCAGCAGTTTGCGGCAGGACCTACTAGCGAGGCGGCGGAGCTCCTACAATGAGCAGTTCTTC.

This clonotype was found many times. V is TRBV7-2 and J is TRBJ2-3; D could derive from TRBD1 or TRBD2 (6 bases each). The V and J ends lost 5 bases and 6 bases respectively, with 9 bases between them. Per germline, CDR1 SGHTA and CDR2 FQGNSA. The CDR3 contains 12 residues. Here the CDR3 reads CASSIGGDTQYF. The CDR3 DNA reads TGTGCCAGCAGCATAGGGGGGGATACGCAGTATTTT.

In this sample, this clonotype turned up a few times. This chain uses TRBV12-3 or TRBV12-4 with TRBJ2-5; unclear D gene. Trimming took off 6 bases at V and 4 bases at J, with 15 bases between the two ends. This CDR3 comprises 14 residues. The chain's CDR3 is CASSLQRMTETQYF. The CDR3 region has the DNA TGTGCCAGCAGCTTACAGAGGATGACAGAGACCCAGTACTTC.

V and J are TRBV20-1 and TRBJ1-5; D is ambiguous. The CDR3 runs 16 residues. Germline V CDR1 and CDR2: DFQATT, SNEGSKA (reference sequence). V gave up 4 bases and J gave up 0 bases, with 16 bases separating them. CDR3 nucleotides: TGCAGTGCTACCTTTAAGCCCCTCAATAGCAATCAGCCCCAGCATTTT. Its translation is CSATFKPLNSNQPQHF.

The chain links TRBV12-3 or TRBV12-4 to TRBJ2-3; possible D gene TRBD2, 6 bases. Trimming took 7 bases from V and 0 from J, leaving 11 bases between them. The CDR3 loop spans 14 amino acids. In nucleotides, the CDR3 is TGTGCCAGCACCGCGGGACCGAGCACAGATACGCAGTATTTT. As protein: CASTAGPSTDTQYF.

V usage is TRBV20-1 and J usage is TRBJ1-4, with D possibly being TRBD1 (6 bases). CDR1 is DFQATT, CDR2 SNEGSKA, per germline (reference sequence). The V end lost 4 bases, the J end lost 2 bases, and 11 bases lay between the germline ends. The CDR3 length is 14 residues. DNA for the CDR3: TGCAGTGCTAATTGGAGGGGGACTAATGAAAAACTGTTTTTT. It is translated as CSANWRGTNEKLFF.

This clonotype has a handful of counts. The chain links TRBV7-9 to TRBJ2-3; unclear D gene. V gave up 2 bases and J gave up 5 bases, with 11 bases separating them. This CDR3 comprises 14 residues. Germline V gives CDR1 SEHNR, CDR2 FQNEAQ (reference sequence). CDR3 sequence (DNA): TGTGCCAGCAGCTTATCCACCGGGTTAGATACGCAGTATTTT. As protein: CASSLSTGLDTQYF.